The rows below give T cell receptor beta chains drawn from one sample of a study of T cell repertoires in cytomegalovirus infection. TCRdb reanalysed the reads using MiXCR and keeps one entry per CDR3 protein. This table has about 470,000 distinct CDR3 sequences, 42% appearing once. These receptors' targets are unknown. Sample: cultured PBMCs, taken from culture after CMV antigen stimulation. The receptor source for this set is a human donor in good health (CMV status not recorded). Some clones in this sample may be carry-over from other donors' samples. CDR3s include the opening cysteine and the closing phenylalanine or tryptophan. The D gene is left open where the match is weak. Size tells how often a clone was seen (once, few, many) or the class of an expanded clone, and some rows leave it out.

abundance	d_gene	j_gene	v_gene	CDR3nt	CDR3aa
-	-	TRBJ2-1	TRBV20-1	TGCAGTGCTAGGGGGTCTCCCTCCTACAATGAGCAGTTCTTC	CSARGSPSYNEQFF
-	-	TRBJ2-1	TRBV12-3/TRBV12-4	TGTGCCAGCAGTTTTGCCCCGGGGTACAATGAGCAGTTCTTC	CASSFAPGYNEQFF
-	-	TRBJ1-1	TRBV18	TGTGCCAGCTCACCTTGGACGAACACTGAAGCTTTCTTT	CASSPWTNTEAFF
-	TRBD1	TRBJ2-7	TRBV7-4	TGTGCCAGCAGCTTAGAGCCTGGTACCGGGACAGGGGAATACGAGCAGTACTTC	CASSLEPGTGTGEYEQYF
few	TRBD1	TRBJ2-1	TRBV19	TGTGCCAGTAGACGACAGGGGGGGAATGAGCAGTTCTTC	CASRRQGGNEQFF
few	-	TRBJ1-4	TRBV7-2	TGTGCCAGCAGCCTGCTTGGGGGTCTCACTAATGATAAACTGTTTTTT	CASSLLGGLTNDKLFF
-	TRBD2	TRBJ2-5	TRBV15	TGTGCCACCAGCAGAGAACTTAGCGGGAGAGGCGAGACCCAGTACTTC	CATSRELSGRGETQYF
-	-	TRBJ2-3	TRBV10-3	TGTGCCATCAGTGAGTCGACCAGGGGTGGAAGCACAGATACGCAGTATTTT	CAISESTRGGSTDTQYF
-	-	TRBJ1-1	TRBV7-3	TGTGCCAGCACCCCCGGGGGTCCTTGGGCTTTCTTT	CASTPGGPWAFF
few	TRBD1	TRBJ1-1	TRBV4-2	TGTGCCAGCAGCCAAGGGAGCGCAGGGGGCAGTTGGGGCACTGAAGCTTTCTTT	CASSQGSAGGSWGTEAFF
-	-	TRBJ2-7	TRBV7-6	TGTGCCAGCAGCTTAGCGCACGGAGGCCCCTACGAGCAGTACTTC	CASSLAHGGPYEQYF
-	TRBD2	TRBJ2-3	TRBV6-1	TGTGCCAGCCCTAGTAGCGGGGCTGCTAGCACAGATACGCAGTATTTT	CASPSSGAASTDTQYF
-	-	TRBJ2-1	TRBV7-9	TGTGCCAGCAGCTCCCCCGTGGCTCAGAGGAATGAGCAGTTCTTC	CASSSPVAQRNEQFF
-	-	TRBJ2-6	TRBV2	TGTGCCAGTCGACCCTCTGGGGCCAACGTCCTGACTTTC	CASRPSGANVLTF
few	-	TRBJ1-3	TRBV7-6	TGTGCCAGCAGCTCCCCCTTACAGCGCTCTGGAAACACCATATATTTT	CASSSPLQRSGNTIYF
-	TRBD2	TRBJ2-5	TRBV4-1	TGCGCCAGCAGCCAAGCCCCCACTAGCGGCGGGGAGACCCAGTACTTC	CASSQAPTSGGETQYF
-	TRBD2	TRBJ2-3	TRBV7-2	TGTGCCAGCAGCTTAAGACGCGGGGGGGCTGGCACAGATACGCAGTATTTT	CASSLRRGGAGTDTQYF
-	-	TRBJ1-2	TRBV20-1	TGCAGTGCTAGACAGGGGCGCTATGGCTACACCTTC	CSARQGRYGYTF
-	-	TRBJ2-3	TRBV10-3	TGTGCCACCGGGGACGCTAAGTCCACAGATACGCAGTATTTT	CATGDAKSTDTQYF
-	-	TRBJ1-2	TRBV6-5	TGTGCCAGCAGGGGGGGGACGAACTATGGCTACACCTTC	CASRGGTNYGYTF
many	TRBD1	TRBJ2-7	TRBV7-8	TGTGCCAGCAGCCGGGACAGCTCCTACGAGCAGTACTTC	CASSRDSSYEQYF
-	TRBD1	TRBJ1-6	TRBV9	TGTGCCAGCAGCGACCGGGACAGGACGAATTCACCCCTCCACTTT	CASSDRDRTNSPLHF
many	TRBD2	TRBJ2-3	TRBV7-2	TGTGCCAGCAGCTTAGGGGGCGGGAGGACAGATACGCAGTATTTT	CASSLGGGRTDTQYF
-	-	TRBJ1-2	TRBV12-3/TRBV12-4	TGTGCCAGCAGTAATCTCGGGGGGCGCTACACCTTC	CASSNLGGRYTF
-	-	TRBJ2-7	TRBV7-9	TGTGCCAGCAGCCCTCGTACTAGAATGAGCTCCTACGAGCAGTACTTC	CASSPRTRMSSYEQYF
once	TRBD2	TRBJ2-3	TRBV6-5	TGTGCCAGCAAACCCAGCGGGGGCCCTAGCACAGATACGCAGTATTTT	CASKPSGGPSTDTQYF
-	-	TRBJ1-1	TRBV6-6	TGTGCCAGCAGTTACTCTGGGGGGAAAGCTTTCTTT	CASSYSGGKAFF
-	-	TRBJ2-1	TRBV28	TGTGCCAGCAGGAGTGGGGCGGCGAAGTCCTACAATGAGCAGTTCTTC	CASRSGAAKSYNEQFF
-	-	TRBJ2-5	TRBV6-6	TGTGCCAGCAGTCGCTCACGGCAAGAGACCCAGTACTTC	CASSRSRQETQYF
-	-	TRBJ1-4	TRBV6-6	TGTGCCAGCAGGGGGGGTAGGAATGAAAAACTGTTTTTT	CASRGGRNEKLFF
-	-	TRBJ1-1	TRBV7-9	TGTGCCAGCAGCCCCCGGCGTACTGAAGCTTTCTTT	CASSPRRTEAFF
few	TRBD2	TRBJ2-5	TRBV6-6	TGTGCCAGCAGTGGGCTAGCGGGAACTCAAGAGACCCAGTACTTC	CASSGLAGTQETQYF
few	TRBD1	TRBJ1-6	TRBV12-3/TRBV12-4	TGTGCCAGCAGTTCGACAGGGGATTCACCCCTCCACTTT	CASSSTGDSPLHF
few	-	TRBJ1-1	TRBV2	TGTGCCAGCAGCCTTAATGTTGAAGCTTTCTTT	CASSLNVEAFF
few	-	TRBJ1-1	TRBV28	TGTGCCAGCAGTCGGTACACGGTTGAAGCTTTCTTT	CASSRYTVEAFF
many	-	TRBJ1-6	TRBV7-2	TGTGCCAGCACCTTTAAGGGGGGCTCGAGGAATTCACCCCTCCACTTT	CASTFKGGSRNSPLHF
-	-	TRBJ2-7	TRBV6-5	TGTGCCAGCAGTTACTCGATAGGACACCGTAACGAGCAGTACTTC	CASSYSIGHRNEQYF
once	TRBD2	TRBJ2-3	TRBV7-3	TGTGCCAGCCGAGCGGGAGCCTCAGATACGCAGTATTTT	CASRAGASDTQYF
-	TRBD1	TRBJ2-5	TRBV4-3	TGCGCCAGCAGCCAACCCATCAGGGGGCCACTCAAAGAGACCCAGTACTTC	CASSQPIRGPLKETQYF
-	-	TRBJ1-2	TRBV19	TGTGCCAGTGCCTCTACAGGGAGGCAGGTCAATGGCTACACCTTC	CASASTGRQVNGYTF
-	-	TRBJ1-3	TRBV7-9	TGTGCCATCAGCCCCACCTCTGGAAACACCATATATTTT	CAISPTSGNTIYF
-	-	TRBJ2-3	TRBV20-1	TGCAGTGCTAGAATGGGCACAGATACGCAGTATTTT	CSARMGTDTQYF
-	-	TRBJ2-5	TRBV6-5	TGTGCCAGCACCTATAGCGGTCTCACACAAGAGACCCAGTACTTC	CASTYSGLTQETQYF
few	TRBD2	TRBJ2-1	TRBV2	TGTGCCCTAACAGCGGGGGTCTACAATGAGCAGTTCTTC	CALTAGVYNEQFF
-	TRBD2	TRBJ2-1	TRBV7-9	TGTGCCAGCAGCTTTGGGGGGGGGGGGAGGGCGGGGGACAATGAGCAGTTCTTC	CASSFGGGGRAGDNEQFF
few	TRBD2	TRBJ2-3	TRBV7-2	TGTGCCAGCAGCTTAAATAGCGGGAGTGGAGATACGCAGTATTTT	CASSLNSGSGDTQYF
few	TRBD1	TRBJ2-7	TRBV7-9	TGTGCCAGCAGCCAGGGGGCAGGGGATACCGACGAGCAGTACTTC	CASSQGAGDTDEQYF